This T cell receptor beta chain was found in a study of shared clonotypes between healthy human individuals. Study-wide points: Relative to their counterparts shared across all four donors, non-shared clonotypes exhibited diminished generation probabilities.

Healthy adults negative for HIV, lacking recent acute infections or vaccinations, served as donors. The table lists this clone with a count of one. Its antigen is not known. Using approximately 190 ng DNA, around 30,000 T cell genomes, the sorted-subset replicate PCRs were run. Here immunoSEQ multiplex PCR was the method, and the copy in TCRdb shows in-frame clones only, minus some. The repertoire includes about 2.4 million clones, just over 90% of them detected once, and around 0.14% sits in the top ten. The length of the CDR3 is 14 residues. Trimming left V 7 bases short and J 3 bases short, with 15 bases between. Germline CDR1 LNHDA, CDR2 SQIVND (reference sequence).

The sequenced sample consisted of naive CD4+ T cells sorted from blood. Subset denoted: CD45RA+ positively selected. The source is a man aged 18 to 30 in good health. This chain connects TRBV19 to TRBJ1-1; D possibly corresponds to TRBD1 (5 bases). Here the CDR3 reads CASMQRGWDTEAFF. The DNA for the CDR3 is TGTGCCAGTATGCAGAGGGGATGGGACACTGAAGCTTTCTTT.